These T cell receptor beta chains were read from a single sample in a study of cytomegalovirus exposure and HLA in healthy donors. Measured with immunoSEQ multiplex PCR; TCRdb has only the in-frame clones, and not every one. The table lists about 180,000 clones, 82% of them singletons. Sequencing used PBMCs. The source of these receptors is a man in his forties or fifties in good health and CMV-seronegative. CDR3s include the opening cysteine and the closing phenylalanine or tryptophan. The D gene is left open where the match is weak. The size entry is marked missing in some rows and otherwise reads once, few, many or a size class.

len,abundance,v_gene,j_gene,d_gene,CDR3aa,CDR3nt
15,-,TRBV27,TRBJ2-7,TRBD2,CASSFTSGGGYEQYF,TGTGCCAGCAGTTTTACTAGCGGGGGAGGCTACGAGCAGTACTTC
16,once,TRBV7-2,TRBJ1-3,TRBD1,CASSSYTGGAGNTIYF,TGTGCCAGCAGCTCCTATACAGGGGGCGCTGGAAACACCATATATTTT
15,once,TRBV6-5,TRBJ2-1,TRBD2,CASSPTSGGADEQFF,TGTGCCAGCAGTCCTACTAGCGGGGGGGCTGATGAGCAGTTCTTC
13,-,TRBV18,TRBJ2-7,TRBD1,CASSSDRGEGQYF,TGTGCCAGCTCATCAGACAGGGGCGAGGGGCAGTACTTC
15,-,TRBV23-1,TRBJ2-5,-,CASSSGHPVPETQYF,TGCGCCAGCAGTTCTGGACACCCCGTTCCCGAGACCCAGTACTTC
13,-,TRBV27,TRBJ1-5,-,CASSSYSNQPQHF,TGTGCCAGCAGCTCTTATAGCAATCAGCCCCAGCATTTT
18,-,TRBV9,TRBJ2-5,TRBD2,CASSEGYAIAGGQETQYF,TGTGCCAGCAGCGAAGGGTATGCAATTGCGGGGGGCCAAGAGACCCAGTACTTC
13,-,TRBV7-2,TRBJ1-1,-,CASSLGRAEEAFF,TGTGCCAGCAGCTTAGGCAGGGCTGAGGAAGCTTTCTTT
17,-,TRBV5-1,TRBJ2-3,TRBD2,CASSLAGLAGRADTQYF,TGCGCCAGCAGCTTGGCCGGGCTAGCGGGAAGAGCAGATACGCAGTATTTT
11,-,TRBV7-2,TRBJ2-3,-,CASSPLDTQYF,TGTGCCAGCAGCCCCCTGGATACGCAGTATTTT
15,-,TRBV5-6,TRBJ1-5,TRBD1,CASSLRQGVNQPQHF,TGTGCCAGCAGCCTAAGACAGGGGGTCAATCAGCCCCAGCATTTT
16,-,TRBV15,TRBJ2-2,TRBD1,CATSRSDRVHTGELFF,TGTGCCACCAGCAGATCGGACAGGGTTCACACCGGGGAGCTGTTTTTT
17,once,TRBV5-6,TRBJ2-7,TRBD2,CASSPGGRAGGRHEQYF,TGTGCCAGCAGCCCCGGGGGCCGAGCGGGAGGACGACACGAGCAGTACTTC
15,-,TRBV19,TRBJ1-1,TRBD1,CASSTHRGILWEAFF,TGTGCCAGTAGTACGCACAGGGGGATTTTATGGGAAGCTTTCTTT
12,once,TRBV7-8,TRBJ1-2,-,CASSLEGDGYTF,TGTGCCAGCAGCTTGGAGGGAGATGGCTACACCTTC
15,once,TRBV28,TRBJ1-1,-,CASSLFGRSSTEAFF,TGTGCCAGCAGTTTGTTCGGGAGATCGAGCACTGAAGCTTTCTTT
15,-,TRBV7-7,TRBJ2-3,TRBD1,CASSLRTGSTDTQYF,TGTGCTAGCAGCTTGAGGACAGGTAGCACAGATACGCAGTATTTT
16,once,TRBV28,TRBJ2-2,TRBD1,CASRDRGVSNTGELFF,TGTGCCAGCAGAGACAGGGGAGTTTCGAACACCGGGGAGCTGTTTTTT
12,-,TRBV29-1,TRBJ2-7,TRBD1,CSVVQGTYEQYF,TGCAGCGTTGTACAGGGGACCTACGAGCAGTACTTC
14,-,TRBV6-5,TRBJ2-3,-,CASRAGGSTDTQYF,TGTGCCAGCAGGGCCGGGGGTAGCACAGATACGCAGTATTTT
12,few,TRBV6-5,TRBJ1-1,-,CASGTLNTEAFF,TGTGCCAGCGGGACTTTGAACACTGAAGCTTTCTTT
13,-,TRBV18,TRBJ1-1,-,CASSPRRDTEAFF,TGTGCCAGCTCACCCCGGAGGGACACTGAAGCTTTCTTT
14,-,TRBV28,TRBJ2-1,TRBD2,CASTIAGERHQQFF,TGTGCCAGCACCATAGCGGGGGAGAGACACCAACAGTTCTTC
16,-,TRBV5-1,TRBJ2-1,TRBD1,CASSLGVQGPTDEQFF,TGCGCCAGCAGCTTGGGGGTACAGGGGCCCACGGATGAGCAGTTCTTC
13,-,TRBV2,TRBJ1-2,TRBD1,CASTRDRVGGYTF,TGTGCCAGCACCCGGGACAGGGTAGGTGGCTACACCTTC
18,-,TRBV27,TRBJ2-1,TRBD2,CASSLKPLREVGDNEQFF,TGTGCCAGCAGTTTAAAACCCCTCCGGGAGGTCGGGGACAATGAGCAGTTCTTC
18,-,TRBV30,TRBJ1-2,-,CAWTHRRFEEGTNYGYTF,TGTGCCTGGACACACAGGAGATTTGAGGAGGGTACTAACTATGGCTACACCTTC
11,once,TRBV6-1,TRBJ1-1,-,CASSEWEGAFF,TGTGCCAGCAGTGAATGGGAGGGAGCTTTCTTT
15,-,TRBV7-8,TRBJ1-5,-,CASSQASGGNQPQHF,TGTGCCAGCAGCCAAGCGTCTGGTGGCAATCAGCCCCAGCATTTT
17,-,TRBV27,TRBJ2-7,TRBD2,CASSPTPPSGGAGEQYF,TGTGCCAGCAGCCCTACCCCACCTAGCGGGGGGGCGGGTGAGCAGTACTTC
15,few,TRBV6-1,TRBJ2-5,TRBD2,CASSELAGIQETQYF,TGTGCCAGCAGTGAACTAGCGGGAATCCAAGAGACCCAGTACTTC
15,-,TRBV18,TRBJ2-1,-,CASSTPTGVANEQFF,TGTGCCAGCTCAACCCCGACAGGAGTCGCCAATGAGCAGTTCTTC
14,-,TRBV9,TRBJ2-5,-,CASSVGASGETQYF,TGTGCCAGCAGCGTAGGGGCGAGCGGAGAGACCCAGTACTTC
14,-,TRBV27,TRBJ2-7,TRBD2,CASSLGLAGGEQYF,TGTGCCAGCAGTTTAGGACTAGCGGGGGGCGAGCAGTACTTC
18,-,TRBV7-2,TRBJ1-1,-,CASSIRHSSESMNTEAFF,TGTGCCAGCAGCATAAGACACTCATCCGAAAGCATGAACACTGAAGCTTTCTTT
13,-,TRBV11-1,TRBJ2-7,TRBD1,CASSQGQTYEQYF,TGTGCCAGCAGCCAGGGACAGACCTACGAGCAGTACTTC
14,once,TRBV18,TRBJ1-6,TRBD1,CASSADRDNSPLHF,TGTGCCAGCTCAGCCGACAGGGATAATTCACCCCTCCACTTT
15,few,TRBV19,TRBJ1-3,-,CASSTYSFSGNTIYF,TGTGCCAGTAGTACCTACAGCTTCTCTGGAAACACCATATATTTT
15,-,TRBV28,TRBJ2-7,TRBD1,CASRDAGTGGYEQYF,TGTGCCAGCAGAGACGCCGGGACAGGGGGCTACGAGCAGTACTTC
14,-,TRBV19,TRBJ1-1,TRBD1,CASSQIDRVAEAFF,TGTGCCAGTAGCCAAATTGACAGGGTGGCTGAAGCTTTCTTT
13,-,TRBV6-4,TRBJ2-1,TRBD2,CASSDFPSGSKFF,TGTGCCAGCAGTGACTTCCCTAGCGGGAGTAAGTTCTTC
13,-,TRBV30,TRBJ2-7,TRBD2,CAWNRLAAYEQYF,TGTGCCTGGAACAGACTAGCGGCGTACGAGCAGTACTTC
14,-,TRBV4-2,TRBJ2-1,-,CASSQLSSGDEQFF,TGTGCCAGCAGCCAACTCTCTTCGGGAGATGAGCAGTTCTTC
15,-,TRBV10-3,TRBJ2-1,TRBD2,CAISGGLAGYNEQFF,TGTGCCATCAGTGGAGGACTAGCGGGCTACAATGAGCAGTTCTTC
14,-,TRBV7-7,TRBJ2-5,TRBD1,CASSSGTGFETQYF,TGTGCTAGCAGTTCCGGGACAGGGTTTGAGACCCAGTACTTC
17,-,TRBV5-6,TRBJ1-2,-,CASSQDGEQGFGYGYTF,TGTGCCAGCAGCCAGGACGGGGAACAGGGCTTCGGCTATGGCTACACCTTC
18,-,TRBV7-6,TRBJ1-5,-,CASSLGWDGGDRNQPQHF,TGTGCCAGCAGCTTAGGTTGGGATGGGGGGGATAGAAATCAGCCCCAGCATTTT
16,-,TRBV15,TRBJ1-6,TRBD1,CATSKTPGQGHPPLHF,TGTGCCACCAGCAAAACTCCGGGACAGGGGCATCCACCCCTCCACTTT
16,-,TRBV7-3,TRBJ2-3,-,CASSFGPGLLGDTQYF,-
16,-,TRBV5-1,TRBJ2-1,TRBD2,CASSLGEGGPYNEQFF,TGCGCCAGCAGCCTAGGGGAGGGAGGGCCCTACAATGAGCAGTTCTTC
17,-,TRBV10-3,TRBJ2-2,TRBD2,CAISESAGGPGTGELFF,TGTGCCATCAGTGAGTCAGCGGGAGGGCCCGGCACCGGGGAGCTGTTTTTT
13,-,TRBV25-1,TRBJ1-2,TRBD1,CAGQGAPRGGYTF,TGTGCCGGTCAGGGGGCGCCCCGGGGTGGCTACACCTTC